The clone carrying this T cell receptor beta chain occurred a few times. The antigen is unknown. This sample's time point: patch test 1, 2 weeks after DPC sensitization. The sample's treatment: therapeutic diphenylcyclopropenone sensitization with weekly scalp DPC. RNA extraction used unfractionated whole blood as the source of total RNA. MiXCR, run by TCRdb on the RACE reads, gives a single entry per CDR3 protein. The sample lists 350,000 or so distinct CDR3 sequences; around 7% were seen once. This sample is drawn from a study of human T cells and chemical hapten exposure. Whole-study findings and limits: Once DPC sensitization occurred, TCRs above 1 in 1000 frequency showed no change.

Sequencing used whole blood, obtained in connection with sensitization to the hapten diphenylcyclopropenone (DPC). The receptor comes from a woman in her late teens or twenties with alopecia areata. Some clones in this sample may be carry-over from other donors' samples.

The CDR3 sequence: CAISEQGAQPQHF. CDR3 nucleotide sequence: TGTGCCATCAGTGAACAGGGGGCTCAGCCCCAGCATTTT. The genes are TRBV10-3 and TRBJ1-5; 9 positions agree with TRBD1. This CDR3 contains 13 residues. Looked up from germline, CDR1 is ENHRY and CDR2 is SYGVKD. Trimming at V came to 3 bases and at J to 6 bases, leaving 0 bases not matched to a gene.